One sample yielded the 26 T cell receptor beta chains listed below, sequenced in a study of a mutant IDH1 vaccine in newly diagnosed glioma. Their specific antigens are unknown. As for time point: week 23, last vaccination. A 20-mer mutant IDH1 peptide at 300 ug was injected subcutaneously with topical imiquimod. Profiled with immunoSEQ multiplex PCR; TCRdb holds only in-frame clones, not every one. The table has about 56,000 clones, about 90% seen once. The sequencing used PBMCs, collected from a glioma patient whose treatment included an IDH1 peptide vaccine. These receptor sequences come from a man aged 40-50 years with glioma.

The chain uses TRBV6-1 and TRBJ2-3, with D perhaps being TRBD1 or TRBD2 (5 bases each). Trimming shortened V by 2 bases and J by 3 bases, and 9 bases separated the two germline ends. The CDR3 runs to 14 residues. In germline, CDR1 is MNHNS, CDR2 SASEGT. CDR3 protein: CASSETGRTDTQYF. The CDR3 nucleotides read TGTGCCAGCAGTGAAACGGGACGGACAGATACGCAGTATTTT.

The chain links TRBV2 to TRBJ2-7; tentative D call: TRBD1 (6 bases). CDR3 size: 13 residues. The V gene's germline CDR1 is SNHLY and CDR2 FYNNEI. The V end lost 7 bases, the J end lost 1 base, and 11 bases lay between the germline ends. The CDR3 is CASTEGGSYEQYF. The CDR3 nucleotides read TGTGCCAGCACCGAAGGGGGTTCCTACGAGCAGTACTTC.

J is TRBJ1-5 and V is TRBV28; 9 bases are shared with TRBD1. Per the germline V gene, CDR1 is MDHEN and CDR2 is SYDVKM. Losses at the gene ends were 3 bases for V and 4 bases for J; bases not matched to a gene: 4. This CDR3 spans 15 amino acids. CDR3 nucleotide sequence: TGTGCCAGCAGTTTCCGGGACAGGGCTAATCAGCCCCAGCATTTT. Translating gives CASSFRDRANQPQHF.

The chain combines TRBV18 with TRBJ2-1; TRBD1 agrees at 11 bases. Trimming cost V 5 bases and J 8 bases; bases outside gene matches: 5. This CDR3 is 14 amino acids long. Germline V CDR1 and CDR2: KGHSH, LQKENI. CDR3 residues: CASSFRTGGDEQFF. CDR3 coding DNA: TGTGCCAGCTCATTCCGGACAGGGGGCGATGAGCAGTTCTTC.

This clone has only one observation. The rearrangement joins TRBV19 to TRBJ1-2; D unresolved. This CDR3 comprises 15 residues. V was cut by 3 bases and J by 3 bases, with 14 bases left in between. Germline loops: CDR1 LNHDA, CDR2 SQIVND (reference sequence). CDR3 in amino acids: CASSILNGEHYGYTF. Here the CDR3 DNA reads TGTGCCAGTAGTATTCTCAACGGGGAACACTATGGCTACACCTTC. The whole variable domain, remainder taken from reference TRBV19 and TRBJ1-2, is DGGITQSPKYLFRKEGQNVTLSCEQNLNHDAMYWYRQDPGQGLRLIYYSQIVNDFQKGDIAEGYSVSREKKESFPLTVTSAQKNPTAFYLCASSILNGEHYGYTFGSGTRLTVV.

This clone was detected a few times. The chain uses TRBV7-2 and TRBJ2-1, with 10 bases matching TRBD1. With V trimmed by 5 bases and J by 9 bases, 7 bases remained unmatched. The CDR3 sequence is 14 residues long. The germline CDR1 and CDR2 sequences are SGHTA and FQGNSA. The CDR3 DNA follows: TGTGCCAGCAGCGCTGACAGGGGGCGGGGTGAGCAGTTCTTC. Its protein product is CASSADRGRGEQFF.

CDR3 amino acids: CASSVQQLAGTYNEQFF. The CDR3 bases are TGTGCCAGCAGCGTCCAGCAACTAGCGGGGACCTACAATGAGCAGTTCTTC. The V gene is TRBV11-1, the J gene TRBJ2-1, with TRBD2 matching over 10 bases. With V trimmed by 5 bases and J by 2 bases, 9 bases remained unmatched. Germline lookup yields CDR1 SGHAT and CDR2 FQDESV (reference sequence). The CDR3 runs 17 residues.

This clone was found a few times. V is TRBV7-9 and J is TRBJ2-1, with 8 bases lining up with TRBD1. Germline V lookup: CDR1 SEHNR, CDR2 FQNEAQ (reference sequence). Trimming took 5 bases from V and 9 from J; bases not matched to a gene: 21. The CDR3 sequence is 18 residues long. The CDR3 DNA reads as TGTGCCAGCAGCCGATTCTCCGGGACAGGTCTTAGGGCGGTTGAGCAGTTCTTC. This translates into CASSRFSGTGLRAVEQFF.

V gene TRBV4-1 combines with J gene TRBJ2-1; 7 nucleotides match TRBD1. CDR1 is MGHRA and CDR2 is YSYEKL in the germline V gene. The junction had 5 bases not matched to a gene; V was cut back by 4 bases and J by 8 bases. The CDR3 length is 13 residues. For the CDR3, the DNA is TGCGCCAGCAGCCCCGGACAGGATGATGAGCAGTTCTTC. As protein: CASSPGQDDEQFF.

The V and J genes are TRBV4-2 and TRBJ2-1; 9 bases are shared with TRBD2. The length of the CDR3 is 16 residues. Trimming removed 2 bases from V and 4 bases from J; junction bases left unmatched: 6. Per germline, CDR1 LGHNA and CDR2 YNFKEQ. CDR3 DNA: TGTGCCAGCAGCCAACCGGGACTAGCCTTATACAATGAGCAGTTCTTC. It is translated as CASSQPGLALYNEQFF.

This chain uses TRBV7-2 with TRBJ2-5; 14 bases align to TRBD2. V gave up 5 bases and J gave up 1 base; unmatched junction bases: 3. This CDR3 has 16 amino acids. Germline V CDR1 and CDR2: SGHTA, FQGNSA. CDR3 bases: TGTGCCAGCAGCCCCGGACTAGCGGGAGGCCAAGAGACCCAGTACTTC. It yields the protein CASSPGLAGGQETQYF.

V gene TRBV5-1 combines with J gene TRBJ1-3, with a tentative D call TRBD1 (6 bases). Trimming stripped 4 bases from V and 4 bases from J, with 18 bases between. This CDR3 is 16 amino acids long. Germline CDR1 is SGHRS and CDR2 is YFSETQ. The CDR3 DNA reads TGCGCCAGCAGCACCAGGGACGGGGGGCGAGGAAACACCATATATTTT. Encoded protein: CASSTRDGGRGNTIYF.

The CDR3 sequence: CASSDRLNTEAFF. The CDR3 coding sequence is TGTGCCAGCAGCGACAGGCTCAACACTGAAGCTTTCTTT. V and J are TRBV7-2 and TRBJ1-1; D is perhaps TRBD1 (6 bases). CDR3 length: 13 amino acids. The germline V and J ends were trimmed by 5 bases and 2 bases, with 9 bases remaining between them. CDR1 and CDR2 from the germline V gene are SGHTA and FQGNSA.

The chain has TRBV5-1 and TRBJ1-1; no firm D call. Trimming left V 4 bases short and J 11 bases short, with 18 bases between. Germline-derived CDR1 and CDR2 are SGHRS and YFSETQ. CDR3 size: 13 residues. CDR3 residues: CASSPGGSLGAFF. The DNA for the CDR3 is TGCGCCAGCAGCCCGGGAGGCTCTCTCGGCGCTTTCTTT.

J is TRBJ1-1 and V is TRBV4-1; D is ambiguous. V was clipped by 3 bases and J by 3 bases, with 8 bases between them. Germline loops: CDR1 MGHRA, CDR2 YSYEKL. The CDR3 sequence is 13 residues long. CDR3 residues: CASSQGFDTEAFF. The CDR3 DNA reads TGCGCCAGCAGCCAGGGGTTCGACACTGAAGCTTTCTTT.

This clone showed up just a few times. V gene TRBV15 combines with J gene TRBJ2-2; 10 positions match TRBD2. Per the germline V gene, CDR1 is LNHNV and CDR2 is YYDKDF (reference sequence). The CDR3 contains 16 residues. V trimming: 2 bases; J trimming: 5 bases; junction bases outside the gene matches: 5. CDR3: CATSRTPAGGTGELFF. The CDR3 region has the DNA TGTGCCACCAGCAGAACACCAGCGGGAGGGACCGGGGAGCTGTTTTTT. Full variable domain (missing parts from reference TRBV15 and TRBJ2-2): DAMVIQNPRYQVTQFGKPVTLSCSQTLNHNVMYWYQQKSSQAPKLLFHYYDKDFNNEADTPDNFQSRRPNTSFCFLDIRSPGLGDTAMYLCATSRTPAGGTGELFFGEGSRLTVL.

CDR3 DNA sequence: TGCGCCAGCGGAGGGCAGGGTACGACAGATACGCAGTATTTT. The encoded protein is CASGGQGTTDTQYF. This sequence joins TRBV4-3 and TRBJ2-3; the D gene is possibly TRBD2 (6 bases). Deletions cut 8 bases from V and 3 bases from J, with 15 bases between. The germline V gene has CDR1 LGHNA and CDR2 YSLEER. The CDR3 consists of 14 residues.

The V and J genes are TRBV7-6 and TRBJ1-4, with 7 nucleotides matching TRBD1. This CDR3 region has 15 residues. Per germline, CDR1 SGHVS and CDR2 FNYEAQ. With 0 bases clipped from V and 10 bases from J, the junction kept 8 bases outside the gene matches. The CDR3 bases are TGTGCCAGCAGCTTAGCCTCGACAGGGTTAGGAAAACTGTTTTTT. Translation gives CASSLASTGLGKLFF.

This chain uses TRBV6-5 with TRBJ1-5, with 11 bases aligning to TRBD1. The CDR3 covers 13 residues. The germline gives CDR1 MNHEY, CDR2 SVGAGI. J lost 7 bases, V lost 6 bases, and 2 bases had no gene match. The CDR3 spells CASSRDRGQPQHF. CDR3 in DNA: TGTGCCAGCAGCCGGGACAGGGGGCAGCCCCAGCATTTT.

The V gene is TRBV7-3, the J gene TRBJ2-3, with TRBD2 matching 8 bases. V lost 5 bases, J lost 4 bases, and 14 bases stayed unmatched. The CDR3 has 17 residues. Germline-derived CDR1 and CDR2 are SGHTA and FQGTGA. CDR3: CASSPQGLGGGADTQYF. CDR3 nucleotides: TGTGCCAGCAGCCCCCAGGGACTAGGAGGGGGGGCAGATACGCAGTATTTT.

The J gene is TRBJ2-1, the V gene TRBV6-1; 8 bases are a match to TRBD2. The CDR3 runs to 16 residues. Germline V gene sequence: CDR1 MNHNS, CDR2 SASEGT. V lost 2 bases to trimming and J lost 4 bases; unmatched junction nucleotides: 7. The CDR3 DNA sequence: TGTGCCAGCAGTGAACCGGTGACTAGCGCGTACAATGAGCAGTTCTTC. It is translated as CASSEPVTSAYNEQFF.

The V and J genes are TRBV2 and TRBJ1-1; TRBD1 matches 9 bases. CDR1 and CDR2 from the germline V gene are SNHLY and FYNNEI. V shed 2 bases, J shed 5 bases, and the junction held 6 bases outside the gene matches. The CDR3 is made up of 15 amino acids. The CDR3 DNA sequence: TGTGCCAGCAGTGAAACAGGGGGCGGACAAACTGAAGCTTTCTTT. Translation gives CASSETGGGQTEAFF.

V is TRBV6-5 and J is TRBJ2-7; D gene unclear. This CDR3 region has 15 residues. The germline CDR1 and CDR2 sequences are MNHEY and SVGAGI. V was trimmed by 7 bases and J by 7 bases, leaving 23 bases between them. CDR3 sequence reads: CASTLPRPTLREQYF. The CDR3 DNA is TGTGCCAGCACCCTACCTAGACCCACTCTACGTGAGCAGTACTTC.

This chain links TRBV6-1 with TRBJ2-7; 12 nucleotides line up with TRBD1. The trim removed 1 base at V and 2 bases at J, leaving 6 bases unmatched. The CDR3 covers 17 residues. Germline CDR1 and CDR2: MNHNS and SASEGT. The CDR3 DNA reads as TGTGCCAGCAGTGAAGAATATGGGACAGGGGGCCCCTACGAGCAGTACTTC. Its translation: CASSEEYGTGGPYEQYF.

The V call is TRBV4-1, the J call TRBJ2-7, with 9 bases aligning to TRBD1. The CDR3 totals 18 residues. The V and J ends lost 2 bases and 7 bases, in that order; junction bases with no gene match: 18. Germline V gene sequence: CDR1 MGHRA, CDR2 YSYEKL. For the CDR3, the DNA is TGCGCCAGCAGCCAAACAGGGGGCGCAGGACGGGTTTTGAGAGAGCAGTACTTC. It translates to CASSQTGGAGRVLREQYF.

This sequence joins TRBV7-9 and TRBJ1-1; possibly TRBD1 for D (5 bases). Germline V gene data show CDR1 as SEHNR and CDR2 as FQNEAQ (reference sequence). This CDR3 contains 13 residues. V lost 1 base, J lost 5 bases, and 8 bases lay in between. CDR3 sequence: CASSLGGETEAFF. The CDR3, as DNA: TGTGCCAGCAGCTTAGGGGGGGAAACTGAAGCTTTCTTT.